The following is a TCR beta chain sequence with its context. Hyperthyroidism had been newly diagnosed in patients aged 18 to 65, and its duration was under 2 months. This sample was taken from a study of T cells in Graves' hyperthyroidism and ophthalmopathy. Amplified TCR beta CDR3 regions came from RNA transcripts. A first-round RT-PCR of the TCR CDR3 used the HTBI primer set. TCRdb reprocessed the multiplex PCR reads with MiXCR, giving one entry per CDR3 protein. The sample has fewer than 900,000 distinct CDR3 sequences, 16% seen once. V shed 4 bases and J 4 bases; nucleotides not matched to a gene: 13. The CDR3 has 18 residues. Per the germline V gene, CDR1 is LGHDT and CDR2 is YNNKEL (reference sequence).

The sequence was collected from a man between 18 and 29 years old with Graves' hyperthyroidism. Material: blood. J is TRBJ2-1 and V is TRBV3-1, with 10 bases fitting TRBD2. CDR3 nucleotide sequence: TGTGCCAGCAGCCCCTCCACCTGGAGCGGGAGGGCATACAATGAGCAGTTCTTC. Translation gives CASSPSTWSGRAYNEQFF.